This T cell receptor (beta chain) was found in a study of T cell responses to AZD1222 COVID-19 vaccine. Assay: immunoSEQ multiplex PCR; the TCRdb copy retains only in-frame clones and omits some. Here the sample spans about 140,000 clones, roughly 92% being singletons. Looked up from germline, CDR1 is DFQATT and CDR2 is SNEGSKA (reference sequence). The length of the CDR3 is 11 residues. Trimming took 3 bases from V and 8 from J, leaving 10 bases between them. The chain recombines TRBV20-1 with TRBJ1-2; no reliable D call. The sequence was collected from an adult in good health. Sequencing used peripheral blood, obtained on day 0 of AZD1222 vaccination. CDR3 sequence: CSARDQLGYTF. CDR3 sequence (DNA): TGCAGTGCTAGGGACCAACTAGGCTACACCTTC.